This is a list of T cell receptor beta chains from one sample in a study of blood T cell repertoires in COVID-19. Some clones are missing from TCRdb's copy, which holds only in-frame ones; the method was immunoSEQ multiplex PCR. The data hold 250,000 to 350,000 clones, with more than 65% observed a single time. The specimen was peripheral blood. All receptors derive from a person aged 65-85 years with COVID-19, enrolled during active disease. Each CDR3 is given with its conserved first and last residue. D genes are given only for firm matches. Expanded clones get a size class; other rows say once, few or many, or leave the size out.

size | J | V | D | DNA | CDR3
NA | TRBJ2-6 | TRBV28 | NA | TGTGCCAGCAGTTTGATGGGACACAGCTCTGGGGCCAACGTCCTGACTTTC | CASSLMGHSSGANVLTF
NA | TRBJ1-1 | TRBV11-2 | NA | TGTGCCAGCAGCTTAGTCTACACTGAAGCTTTCTTT | CASSLVYTEAFF
NA | TRBJ1-5 | TRBV3-1/TRBV3-2 | NA | TGTGCCAGCAGCCAAGATCGGACCAGGGAACAGCCCCAGCATTTT | CASSQDRTREQPQHF
NA | TRBJ1-3 | TRBV6-2/TRBV6-3 | NA | TGTGCCAGCAGTTTCTTAGCCTCTGGAAACACCATATATTTT | CASSFLASGNTIYF
NA | TRBJ2-7 | TRBV6-5 | NA | TGTGCCAGCCGGGGGACCTACGAGCAGTACTTC | CASRGTYEQYF
NA | TRBJ2-5 | TRBV7-2 | NA | TGTGCCAGCAGCTTTGCAGGGTACGAGACCCAGTACTTC | CASSFAGYETQYF
NA | TRBJ1-5 | TRBV5-8 | TRBD1 | TGTGCCAGCATGCCCCGGGACAGGGCAAGTCAGCCCCAGCATTTT | CASMPRDRASQPQHF
NA | TRBJ2-7 | TRBV7-2 | TRBD2 | TGTGCCAGCAGCTTATCGTTAGCGGGGAGTCTCGAGCAGTACTTC | CASSLSLAGSLEQYF
NA | TRBJ2-1 | TRBV3-1/TRBV3-2 | TRBD2 | TGTGCCAGCAGCCAAGATTTTACGGGGGCTAGCGGGACCTACAATGAGCAGTTCTTC | CASSQDFTGASGTYNEQFF
few | TRBJ2-3 | TRBV6-2/TRBV6-3 | NA | TGTGCCAGCAGTTACAGTTCGCGGGGCGGGACGCAGTATTTT | CASSYSSRGGTQYF
NA | TRBJ1-2 | TRBV5-4 | NA | TGTGCCAGCAGCTTTATAGGGCTAGCTAGGGGCTACACCTTC | CASSFIGLARGYTF
NA | TRBJ1-2 | TRBV29-1 | TRBD1 | TGCAGCGCGAGGACAGGGGGCGATGGCTACACCTTC | CSARTGGDGYTF
NA | TRBJ2-7 | TRBV6-1 | NA | TGTGCCAGCAGTGAAAGCAAAGGGGAATTC | CASSESKGEF
NA | TRBJ1-2 | TRBV15 | TRBD1 | TGTGCCACCAGCAACCGCGCCCAGGGGGCGCCTAGTGGCTACACCTTC | CATSNRAQGAPSGYTF
once | TRBJ1-2 | TRBV7-2 | NA | TGTGCCAGCAGCCCAGGGGCTGCAGGAGGCTATGGCTACACCTTC | CASSPGAAGGYGYTF
NA | TRBJ2-7 | TRBV4-3 | NA | TGCGCCAGCAGCCAAGATCTGGCGGGGCCCTACGAGCAGTACTTC | CASSQDLAGPYEQYF
NA | TRBJ2-3 | TRBV5-1 | TRBD2 | TGCGCCAGCAGCTTGGGGGCTAGCGGGAGCCACACAGATACGCAGTATTTT | CASSLGASGSHTDTQYF
NA | TRBJ1-5 | TRBV7-2 | NA | TGTGCCAGCGGGAGTGGCAATCAGCCCCAGCATTTT | CASGSGNQPQHF
many | TRBJ1-4 | TRBV28 | NA | TGTGCCAGCAGTAACAGGATCGGTAATGAAAAACTGTTTTTT | CASSNRIGNEKLFF
NA | TRBJ2-7 | TRBV2 | TRBD1 | TGTGCCAGCAGACCGGGACAGGTATTCTCCTACGAGCAGTACTTC | CASRPGQVFSYEQYF
NA | TRBJ1-2 | TRBV28 | TRBD1 | TGTGCCAGCAACCCTACAGGGGGTAGTTATGGCTACACCTTC | CASNPTGGSYGYTF
NA | TRBJ2-3 | TRBV28 | NA | TGTGCCACCGCAGCAACAGGTGATACGCAGTATTTT | CATAATGDTQYF
NA | TRBJ2-3 | TRBV13 | TRBD2 | TGTGCCAGCAGCTACGTCGGGGGGGACCTCACAGATACGCAGTATTTT | CASSYVGGDLTDTQYF
NA | TRBJ2-2 | TRBV15 | NA | TGTGCCACCAGCAGAGATGTGGGACACGCCGGGGAGCTGTTTTTT | CATSRDVGHAGELFF
NA | TRBJ1-3 | TRBV30 | NA | TGTGCCTGGAGGCTCCCAGGTGGAAACACCATATATTTT | CAWRLPGGNTIYF
NA | TRBJ2-3 | TRBV18 | TRBD1 | TGTGCCAGCTCACCGACAGGGGAAACAGATACGCAGTATTTT | CASSPTGETDTQYF
NA | TRBJ2-5 | TRBV3-1/TRBV3-2 | NA | TGTGCCAGCAGCCACTTATTGACAGTCGGCGGGGAGGCCCAGTACTTC | CASSHLLTVGGEAQYF
NA | TRBJ1-5 | TRBV7-2 | TRBD1 | TGTGCCAGCAGTCGGGACAGGAGCAACAATCAGCCCCAGCATTTT | CASSRDRSNNQPQHF
NA | TRBJ2-5 | TRBV18 | TRBD1 | TGTGCCAGCTTAACCACGACAGGGGAGACCCAGTACTTC | CASLTTTGETQYF
once | TRBJ2-4 | TRBV7-2 | NA | TGTGCCAGCAGCGGCTTAGCCAAAAACATTCAGTACTTC | CASSGLAKNIQYF
NA | TRBJ1-3 | TRBV19 | NA | TGTGCCAGTAGTCCTATGGGAGTAGCTGGAAACACCATATATTTT | CASSPMGVAGNTIYF
NA | TRBJ2-3 | TRBV4-1 | TRBD1 | TGCGCCAGCAGCCCCGACAGGGCGACGCAGTATTTT | CASSPDRATQYF
NA | TRBJ1-6 | TRBV6-2/TRBV6-3 | NA | TGTGCCAGCAGCCCTGACGGGGCAACAGGGTCATCTTCACCCCTCCACTTT | CASSPDGATGSSSPLHF
NA | TRBJ2-3 | TRBV3-1/TRBV3-2 | TRBD2 | TGTGCCAGCAGCCAAGCGTTACTAGCGGGGGGATCAGATACGCAGTATTTT | CASSQALLAGGSDTQYF
NA | TRBJ2-2 | TRBV2 | TRBD2 | TGTGCCAGCAGCAAGCGGGGAAGCACCGGGGAGCTGTTTTTT | CASSKRGSTGELFF
NA | TRBJ2-3 | TRBV5-1 | TRBD1 | TGCGCCAGCAGCTTGGGAAGCTCAGGGGGCATTTTCGCAGATACGCAGTATTTT | CASSLGSSGGIFADTQYF
NA | TRBJ1-4 | TRBV28 | NA | TGTGCCAGCAGTTACCTCCAGTTGCAAAATGAAAAACTGTTTTTT | CASSYLQLQNEKLFF
NA | TRBJ1-5 | TRBV10-2 | TRBD1 | TGCGCCAGCAGTGTAGGGGGCGGGCAGCCCCAGCATTTT | CASSVGGGQPQHF
NA | TRBJ2-1 | TRBV7-2 | TRBD2 | TGTGCCAGCAGCCCTCGGCGGGGGGTCCACAATGAGCAGTTCTTC | CASSPRRGVHNEQFF
NA | TRBJ2-1 | TRBV10-3 | NA | TGTGCCATCAGTGACCATGCAGTATCTTACAATGAGCAGTTCTTC | CAISDHAVSYNEQFF
NA | TRBJ2-3 | TRBV7-2 | TRBD2 | TGTGCCAGCAGCCCCCGGCCTAGCGGGGTCCTTGATACGCAGTATTTT | CASSPRPSGVLDTQYF
NA | TRBJ2-7 | TRBV5-1 | NA | TGCGCCAGCAGCTCTGGACTAGGCAGGGGCGAGCAGTACTTC | CASSSGLGRGEQYF
NA | TRBJ1-6 | TRBV15 | NA | TGTGCCACCAGCAGAGATCATGGCAGGGGTAATTCACCCCTCCACTTT | CATSRDHGRGNSPLHF
NA | TRBJ2-1 | TRBV25-1 | TRBD1 | TGTGCCAGCAGTGAATACTCAGGGGGCGCCTACAATGAGCAGTTCTTC | CASSEYSGGAYNEQFF
NA | TRBJ1-6 | TRBV27 | TRBD1 | TGTGCCAGCAGCCTAGGGGATGGACAGGGCCGGTCACCCCTCCACTTT | CASSLGDGQGRSPLHF